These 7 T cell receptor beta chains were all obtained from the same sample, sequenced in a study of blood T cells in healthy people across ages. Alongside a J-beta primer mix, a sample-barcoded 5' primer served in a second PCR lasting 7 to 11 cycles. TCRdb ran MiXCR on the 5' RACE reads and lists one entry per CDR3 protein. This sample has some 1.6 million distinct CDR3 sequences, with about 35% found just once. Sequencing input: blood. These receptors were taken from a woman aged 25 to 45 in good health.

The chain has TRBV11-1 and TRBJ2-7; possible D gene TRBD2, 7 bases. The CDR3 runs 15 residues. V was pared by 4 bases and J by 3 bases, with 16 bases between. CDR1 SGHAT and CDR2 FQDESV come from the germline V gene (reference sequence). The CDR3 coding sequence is TGTGCCAGCAGCTGGGGGCGGGGGACCCTCTACGAGCAGTACTTC. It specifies CASSWGRGTLYEQYF.

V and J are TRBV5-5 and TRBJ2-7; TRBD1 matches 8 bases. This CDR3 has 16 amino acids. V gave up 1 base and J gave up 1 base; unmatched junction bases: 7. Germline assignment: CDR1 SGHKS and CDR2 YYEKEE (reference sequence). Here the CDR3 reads CASSLLGGQGSYEQYF. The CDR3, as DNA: TGTGCCAGCAGCTTGCTAGGCGGACAGGGATCCTACGAGCAGTACTTC. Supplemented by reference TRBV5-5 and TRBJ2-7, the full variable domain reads DAGVTQSPTHLIKTRGQQVTLRCSPISGHKSVSWYQQVLGQGPQFIFQYYEKEERGRGNFPDRFSARQFPNYSSELNVNALLLGDSALYLCASSLLGGQGSYEQYFGPGTRLTVT.

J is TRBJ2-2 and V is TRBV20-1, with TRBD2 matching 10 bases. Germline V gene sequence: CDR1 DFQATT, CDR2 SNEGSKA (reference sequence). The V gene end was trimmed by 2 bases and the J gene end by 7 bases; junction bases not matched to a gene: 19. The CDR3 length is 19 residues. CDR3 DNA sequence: TGCAGTGCTAGACCTCCCCCCGACAGCGGGAGGGCCCTCGGCGGGGAGCTGTTTTTT. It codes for CSARPPPDSGRALGGELFF.

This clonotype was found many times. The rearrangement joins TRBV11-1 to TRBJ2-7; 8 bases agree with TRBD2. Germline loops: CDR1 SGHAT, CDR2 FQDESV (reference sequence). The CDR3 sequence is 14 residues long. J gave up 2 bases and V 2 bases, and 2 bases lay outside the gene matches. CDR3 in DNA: TGTGCCAGCAGCTTAAGGCGGGGGGCCTACGAGCAGTACTTC. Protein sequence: CASSLRRGAYEQYF.

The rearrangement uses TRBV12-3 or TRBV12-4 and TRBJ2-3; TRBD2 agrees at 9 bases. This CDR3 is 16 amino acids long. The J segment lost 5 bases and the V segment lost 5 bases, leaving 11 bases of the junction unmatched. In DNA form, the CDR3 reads TGTGCCAGCAGTCCCTGGGCGGGAGGGATGGGAGATACGCAGTATTTT. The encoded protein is CASSPWAGGMGDTQYF.

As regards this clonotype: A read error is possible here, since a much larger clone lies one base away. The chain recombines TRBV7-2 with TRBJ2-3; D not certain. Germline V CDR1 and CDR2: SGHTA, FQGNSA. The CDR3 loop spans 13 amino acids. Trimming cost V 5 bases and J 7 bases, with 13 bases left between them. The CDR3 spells CASSRGTLHTQYF. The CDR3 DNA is TGTGCCAGCAGCCGCGGTACCTTGCATACGCAGTATTTT.

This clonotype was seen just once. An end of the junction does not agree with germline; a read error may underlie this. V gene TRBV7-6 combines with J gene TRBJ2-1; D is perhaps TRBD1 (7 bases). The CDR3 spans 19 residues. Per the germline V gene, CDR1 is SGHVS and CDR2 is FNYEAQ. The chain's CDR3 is CASSLYESEGASSYNEQFF. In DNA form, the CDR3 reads TGTGCCAGTAGCTTATACGAATCGGAGGGGGCCAGCTCCTACAATGAGCAGTTCTTC.